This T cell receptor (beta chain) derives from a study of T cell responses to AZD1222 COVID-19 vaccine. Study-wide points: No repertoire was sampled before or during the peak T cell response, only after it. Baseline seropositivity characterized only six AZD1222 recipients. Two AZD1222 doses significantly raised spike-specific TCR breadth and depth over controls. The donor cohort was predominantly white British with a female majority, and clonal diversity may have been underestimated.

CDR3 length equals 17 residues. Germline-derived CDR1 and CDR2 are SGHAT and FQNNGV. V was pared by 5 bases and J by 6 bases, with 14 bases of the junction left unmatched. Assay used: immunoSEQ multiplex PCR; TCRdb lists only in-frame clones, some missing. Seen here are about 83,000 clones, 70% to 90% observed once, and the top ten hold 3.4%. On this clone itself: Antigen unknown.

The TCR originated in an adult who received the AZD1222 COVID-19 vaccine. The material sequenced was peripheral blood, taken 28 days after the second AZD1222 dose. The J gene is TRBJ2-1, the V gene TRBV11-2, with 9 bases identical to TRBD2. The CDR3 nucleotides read TGTGCCAGCAGCCGGACCTCCGGGACTAGCTTGATCAATGAGCAGTTCTTC. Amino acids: CASSRTSGTSLINEQFF.